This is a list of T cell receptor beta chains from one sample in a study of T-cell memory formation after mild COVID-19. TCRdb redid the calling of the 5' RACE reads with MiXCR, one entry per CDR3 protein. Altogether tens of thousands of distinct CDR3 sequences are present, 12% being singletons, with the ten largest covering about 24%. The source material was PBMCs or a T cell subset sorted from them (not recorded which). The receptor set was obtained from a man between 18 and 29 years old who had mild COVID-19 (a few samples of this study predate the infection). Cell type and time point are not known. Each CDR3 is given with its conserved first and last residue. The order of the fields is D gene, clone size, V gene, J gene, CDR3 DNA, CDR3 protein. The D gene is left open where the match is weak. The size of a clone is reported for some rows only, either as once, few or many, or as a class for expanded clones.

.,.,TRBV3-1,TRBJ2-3,TGTGCCAGCAGCCAAGGACGTACGCAGTATTTT,CASSQGRTQYF
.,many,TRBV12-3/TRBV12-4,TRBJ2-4,TGTGCCAGCCGGACAGCAGCCAAAAACATTCAGTACTTC,CASRTAAKNIQYF
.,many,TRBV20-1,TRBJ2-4,TGCAGTGCTAGAACTAGTGGAGCCAAAAACATTCAGTACTTC,CSARTSGAKNIQYF
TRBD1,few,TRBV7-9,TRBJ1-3,TGTGCCAGCAGCTTAGCCAGGGGGCGAGGAAACACCATATATTTT,CASSLARGRGNTIYF
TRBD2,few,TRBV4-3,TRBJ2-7,TGCGCCAGCAGCCCCGGGAGGGAATACGAGCAGTACTTC,CASSPGREYEQYF
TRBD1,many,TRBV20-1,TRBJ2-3,TGCAGTGCTAGAGATCCGCGCAGGGGGCTGACAGATACGCAGTATTTT,CSARDPRRGLTDTQYF
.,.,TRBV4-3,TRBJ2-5,TGCGCCAGCAGCCAAGGGGCTGCCCTCCAAGAGACCCAGTACTTC,CASSQGAALQETQYF
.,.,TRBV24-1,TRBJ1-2,TGTGCCACCAGTGATTTGTCTGGCTACACCTTC,CATSDLSGYTF
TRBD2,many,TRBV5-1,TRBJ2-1,TGCGCCAGCAGCCAGGGACTAGCGGGGGAGGGGGAGCAGTTCTTC,CASSQGLAGEGEQFF
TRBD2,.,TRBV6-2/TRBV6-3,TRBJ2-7,TGTGCCAGCATTCCGTCCCCAGCGGGGGGCTACGAGCAGTACTTC,CASIPSPAGGYEQYF
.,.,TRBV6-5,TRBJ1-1,TGTGCCAGCAGTTACGGGAGTGCCTGGGGCACTGAAGCTTTCTTT,CASSYGSAWGTEAFF
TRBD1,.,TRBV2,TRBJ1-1,TGTGCCAGCAGTGAGAAGAGGACAGGGCATGAAGCTTTCTTT,CASSEKRTGHEAFF